The clone carrying this T cell receptor beta chain was picked up many times. The record originates from a study of neurological immune-mediated disorders. Germline values: CDR1 DFQATT, CDR2 SNEGSKA (reference sequence). CDR3 length equals 16 residues. Losses at the gene ends were 7 bases for V and 0 bases for J; bases not matched to a gene: 9. 5'RACE employing 10-nucleotide random UMIs yielded the cDNA. A single record per CDR3 protein comes from TCRdb applying MiXCR to the 5' RACE reads. The sample comprises some 66,000 distinct CDR3 sequences, around 4% of which are singletons, and just over 2.5% rests with the top ten.

The specimen sequenced was PBMCs. This chain links TRBV20-1 with TRBJ2-3; 11 bases map to TRBD2. The TCR sequence derives from a man in his forties or fifties with multiple sclerosis. CDR3 residues: CSGPTSGVPSTDTQYF. Written as DNA, the CDR3 is TGCAGTGGACCGACTAGCGGGGTCCCTAGCACAGATACGCAGTATTTT.